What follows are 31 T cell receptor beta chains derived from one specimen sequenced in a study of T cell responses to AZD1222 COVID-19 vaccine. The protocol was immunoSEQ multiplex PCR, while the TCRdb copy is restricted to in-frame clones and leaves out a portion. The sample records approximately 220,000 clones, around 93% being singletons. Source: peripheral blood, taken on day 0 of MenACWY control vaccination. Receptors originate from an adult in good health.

CDR3 protein: CASSFTLNEQYF. CDR3 sequence (DNA): TGTGCCAGCAGCTTCACACTGAACGAGCAGTACTTC. This chain links TRBV6-5 with TRBJ2-7, with D unclear. This CDR3 comprises 12 residues. Between the trimmed V and J ends, which lost 6 bases and 5 bases, there was a span of 11 bases. Germline lookup yields CDR1 MNHEY and CDR2 SVGAGI.

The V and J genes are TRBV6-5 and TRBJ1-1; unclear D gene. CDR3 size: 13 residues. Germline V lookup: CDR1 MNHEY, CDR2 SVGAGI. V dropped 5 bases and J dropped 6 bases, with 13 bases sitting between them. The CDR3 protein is CASSIGSVAEAFF. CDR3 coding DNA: TGTGCCAGCAGTATAGGGAGTGTGGCTGAAGCTTTCTTT.

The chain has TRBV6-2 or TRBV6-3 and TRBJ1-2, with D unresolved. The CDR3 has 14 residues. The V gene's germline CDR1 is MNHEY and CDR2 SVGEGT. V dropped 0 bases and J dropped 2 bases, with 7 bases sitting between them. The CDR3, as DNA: TGTGCCAGCAGTTACTCAGGGTTAAACTATGGCTACACCTTC. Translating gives CASSYSGLNYGYTF.

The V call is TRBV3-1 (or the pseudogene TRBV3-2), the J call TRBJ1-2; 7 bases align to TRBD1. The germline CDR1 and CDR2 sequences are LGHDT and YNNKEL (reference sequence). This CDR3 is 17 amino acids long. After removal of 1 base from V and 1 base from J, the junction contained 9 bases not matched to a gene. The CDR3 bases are TGTGCCAGCAGCCAAGTCAAGGGACAGCGAGGTAACTATGGCTACACCTTC. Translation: CASSQVKGQRGNYGYTF.

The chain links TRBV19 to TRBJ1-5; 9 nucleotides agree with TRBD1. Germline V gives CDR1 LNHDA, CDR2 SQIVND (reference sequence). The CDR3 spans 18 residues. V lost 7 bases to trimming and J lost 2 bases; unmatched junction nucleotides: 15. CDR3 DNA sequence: TGTGCCAGTACCGCGAGGACAGGGGATGGGGCCGGCAATCAGCCCCAGCATTTT. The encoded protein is CASTARTGDGAGNQPQHF.

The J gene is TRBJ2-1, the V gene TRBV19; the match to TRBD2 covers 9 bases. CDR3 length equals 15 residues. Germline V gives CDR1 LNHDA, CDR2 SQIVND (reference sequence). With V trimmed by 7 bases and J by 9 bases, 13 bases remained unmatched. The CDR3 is CASIRTSGYGGEQFF. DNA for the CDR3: TGTGCCAGTATCCGAACTAGCGGGTACGGGGGTGAGCAGTTCTTC.

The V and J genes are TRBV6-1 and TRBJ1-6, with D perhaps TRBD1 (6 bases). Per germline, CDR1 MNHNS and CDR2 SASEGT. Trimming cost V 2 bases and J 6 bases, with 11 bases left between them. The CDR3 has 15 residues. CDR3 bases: TGTGCCAGCAGTGAAATCAGGGGAGGTAATTCACCCCTCCACTTT. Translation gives CASSEIRGGNSPLHF.

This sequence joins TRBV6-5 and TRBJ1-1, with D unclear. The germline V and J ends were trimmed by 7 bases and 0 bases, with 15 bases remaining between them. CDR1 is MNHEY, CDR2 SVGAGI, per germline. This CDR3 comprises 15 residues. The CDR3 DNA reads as TGTGCCAGCAAGGACGCCACACTTATGAACACTGAAGCTTTCTTT. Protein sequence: CASKDATLMNTEAFF.

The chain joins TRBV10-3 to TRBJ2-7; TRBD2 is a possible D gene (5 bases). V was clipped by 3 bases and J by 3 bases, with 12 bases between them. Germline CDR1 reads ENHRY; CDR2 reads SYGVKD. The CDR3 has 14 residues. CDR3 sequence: CAISDPGLDYEQYF. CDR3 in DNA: TGTGCCATCAGTGACCCTGGACTCGACTACGAGCAGTACTTC.

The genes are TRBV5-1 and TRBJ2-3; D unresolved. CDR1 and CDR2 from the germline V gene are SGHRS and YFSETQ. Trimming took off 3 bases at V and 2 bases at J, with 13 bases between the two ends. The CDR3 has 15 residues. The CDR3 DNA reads TGCGCCAGCAGCTGGGCGAGCCCCAACACAGATACGCAGTATTTT. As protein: CASSWASPNTDTQYF.

CDR3 region: CASSGQYYNEQFF. For the CDR3, the DNA is TGTGCCAGCAGCGGACAGTACTACAATGAGCAGTTCTTC. J is TRBJ2-1 and V is TRBV7-9; possibly TRBD1 for D (6 bases). The CDR3 is 13 residues long. CDR1 is SEHNR, CDR2 FQNEAQ, per germline (reference sequence). Trimming removed 5 bases at V and 3 bases at J, with 8 bases between. The whole variable domain, remainder taken from reference TRBV7-9 and TRBJ2-1, is DTGVSQNPRHKITKRGQNVTFRCDPISEHNRLYWYRQTLGQGPEFLTYFQNEAQLEKSRLLSDRFSAERPKGSFSTLEIQRTEQGDSAMYLCASSGQYYNEQFFGPGTRLTVL.

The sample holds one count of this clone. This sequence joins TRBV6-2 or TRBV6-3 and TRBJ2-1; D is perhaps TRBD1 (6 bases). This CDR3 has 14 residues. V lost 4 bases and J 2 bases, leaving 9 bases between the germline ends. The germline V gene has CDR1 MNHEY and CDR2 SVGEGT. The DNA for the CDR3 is TGTGCCAGCAGTTTAGGGGGTACCTACAATGAGCAGTTCTTC. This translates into CASSLGGTYNEQFF.

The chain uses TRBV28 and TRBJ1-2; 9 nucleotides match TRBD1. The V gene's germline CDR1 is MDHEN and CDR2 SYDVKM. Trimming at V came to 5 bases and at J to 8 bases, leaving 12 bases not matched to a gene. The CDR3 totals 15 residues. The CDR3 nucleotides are TGTGCCAGCAGTCCCTCCGGGACAGGGAGCGAAGGCTACACCTTC. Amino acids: CASSPSGTGSEGYTF.

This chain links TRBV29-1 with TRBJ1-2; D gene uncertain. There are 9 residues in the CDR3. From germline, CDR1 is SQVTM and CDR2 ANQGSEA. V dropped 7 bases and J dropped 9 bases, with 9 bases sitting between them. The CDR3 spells CSAGSRYTF. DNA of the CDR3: TGCAGCGCTGGTTCGCGCTACACCTTC.

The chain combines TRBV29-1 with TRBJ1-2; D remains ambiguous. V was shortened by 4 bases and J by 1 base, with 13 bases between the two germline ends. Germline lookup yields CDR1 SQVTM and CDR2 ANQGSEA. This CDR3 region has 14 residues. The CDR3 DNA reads TGCAGCGTTGTGAGGGAGTGGGGTAACTATGGCTACACCTTC. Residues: CSVVREWGNYGYTF.

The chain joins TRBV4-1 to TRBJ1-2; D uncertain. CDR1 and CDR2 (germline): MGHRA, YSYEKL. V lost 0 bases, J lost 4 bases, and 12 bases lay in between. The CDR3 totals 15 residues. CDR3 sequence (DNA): TGCGCCAGCAGCCAAGATCCGAGGCAGCCCTATGGCTACACCTTC. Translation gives CASSQDPRQPYGYTF.

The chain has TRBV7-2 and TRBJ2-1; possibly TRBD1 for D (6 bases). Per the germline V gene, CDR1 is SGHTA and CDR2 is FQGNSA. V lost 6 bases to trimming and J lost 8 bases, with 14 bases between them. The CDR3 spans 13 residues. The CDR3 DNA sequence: TGTGCCAGCAGTGGGACACCGGCAGATGAGCAGTTCTTC. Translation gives CASSGTPADEQFF.

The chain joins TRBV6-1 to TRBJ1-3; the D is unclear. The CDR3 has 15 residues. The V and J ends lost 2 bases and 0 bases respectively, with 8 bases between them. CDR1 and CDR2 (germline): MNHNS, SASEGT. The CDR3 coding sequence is TGTGCCAGCAGTGAACGTGGGAGCTCTGGAAACACCATATATTTT. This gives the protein CASSERGSSGNTIYF.

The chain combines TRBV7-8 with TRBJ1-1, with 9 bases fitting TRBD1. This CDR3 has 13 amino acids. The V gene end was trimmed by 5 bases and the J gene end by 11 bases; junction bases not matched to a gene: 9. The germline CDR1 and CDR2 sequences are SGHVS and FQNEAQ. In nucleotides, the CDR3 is TGTGCCAGCAGCCAGGGACAGGGAAACGGGGCTTTCTTT. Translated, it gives CASSQGQGNGAFF.

CDR3: CASSLDFGGEQYF. The CDR3 DNA is TGCGCCAGCAGCTTGGACTTTGGGGGGGAGCAGTACTTC. The chain employs TRBV5-1 and TRBJ2-7; possible D gene TRBD2, 6 bases. Germline loops: CDR1 SGHRS, CDR2 YFSETQ. The V and J ends lost 0 bases and 7 bases respectively, with 11 bases between them. The CDR3 spans 13 residues.

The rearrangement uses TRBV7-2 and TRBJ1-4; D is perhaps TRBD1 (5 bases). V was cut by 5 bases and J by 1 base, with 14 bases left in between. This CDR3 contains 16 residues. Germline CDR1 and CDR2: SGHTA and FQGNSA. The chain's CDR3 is CASSTVGRVTNEKLFF. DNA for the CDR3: TGTGCCAGCAGCACCGTGGGCAGGGTAACTAATGAAAAACTGTTTTTT.

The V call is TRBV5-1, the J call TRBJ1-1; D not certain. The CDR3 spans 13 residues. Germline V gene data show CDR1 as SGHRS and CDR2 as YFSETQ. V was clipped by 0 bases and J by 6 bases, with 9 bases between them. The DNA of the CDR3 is TGCGCCAGCAGCTTGGGTCAGGAGGCTGAAGCTTTCTTT. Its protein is CASSLGQEAEAFF. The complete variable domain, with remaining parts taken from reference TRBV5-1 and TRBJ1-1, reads KAGVTQTPRYLIKTRGQQVTLSCSPISGHRSVSWYQQTPGQGLQFLFEYFSETQRNKGNFPGRFSGRQFSNSRSEMNVSTLELGDSALYLCASSLGQEAEAFFGQGTRLTVV.

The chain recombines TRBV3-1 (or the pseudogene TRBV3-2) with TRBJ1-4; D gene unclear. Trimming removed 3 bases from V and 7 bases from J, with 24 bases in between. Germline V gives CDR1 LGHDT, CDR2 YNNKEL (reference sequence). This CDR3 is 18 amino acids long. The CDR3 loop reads CASSHPSARLTKGEKLFF. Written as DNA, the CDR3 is TGTGCCAGCAGCCACCCGTCCGCTCGACTTACAAAGGGTGAAAAACTGTTTTTT.

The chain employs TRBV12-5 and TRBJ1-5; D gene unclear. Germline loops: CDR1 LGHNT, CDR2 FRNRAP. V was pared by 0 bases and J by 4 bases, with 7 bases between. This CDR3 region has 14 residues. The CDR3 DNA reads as TGTGCTAGTGGTTTGGTAGGCGATAATCAGCCCCAGCATTTT. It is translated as CASGLVGDNQPQHF.

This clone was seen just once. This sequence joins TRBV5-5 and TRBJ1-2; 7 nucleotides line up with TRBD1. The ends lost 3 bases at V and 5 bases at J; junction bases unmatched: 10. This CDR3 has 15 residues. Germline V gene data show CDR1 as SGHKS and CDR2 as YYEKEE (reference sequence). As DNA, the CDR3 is TGTGCCAGCAGCTCATCAGGGGGAAGTAGATATGGCTACACCTTC. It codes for CASSSSGGSRYGYTF. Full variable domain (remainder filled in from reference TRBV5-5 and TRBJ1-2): DAGVTQSPTHLIKTRGQQVTLRCSPISGHKSVSWYQQVLGQGPQFIFQYYEKEERGRGNFPDRFSARQFPNYSSELNVNALLLGDSALYLCASSSSGGSRYGYTFGSGTRLTVV.

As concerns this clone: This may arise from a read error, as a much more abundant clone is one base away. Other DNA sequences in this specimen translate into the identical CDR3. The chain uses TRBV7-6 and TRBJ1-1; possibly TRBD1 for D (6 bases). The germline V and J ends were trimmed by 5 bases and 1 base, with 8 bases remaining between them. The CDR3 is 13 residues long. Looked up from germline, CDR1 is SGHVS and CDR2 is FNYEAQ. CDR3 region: CASSLQGNTEAFF. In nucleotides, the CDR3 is TGTGCCAGCAGCCTACAGGGGAACACTGAAGCTTTCTTT.

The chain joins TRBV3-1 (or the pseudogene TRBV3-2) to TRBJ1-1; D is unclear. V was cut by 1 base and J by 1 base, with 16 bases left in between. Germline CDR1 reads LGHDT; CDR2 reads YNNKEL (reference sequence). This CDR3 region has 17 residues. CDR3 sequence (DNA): TGTGCCAGCAGCCAAGGAAGTATTCGGCTGACGAACACTGAAGCTTTCTTT. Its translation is CASSQGSIRLTNTEAFF.

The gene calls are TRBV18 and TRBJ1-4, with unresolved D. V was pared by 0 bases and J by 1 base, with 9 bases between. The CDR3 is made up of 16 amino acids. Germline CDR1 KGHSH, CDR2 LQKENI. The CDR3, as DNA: TGTGCCAGCTCACCACCCTCTAGTCGAACTAATGAAAAACTGTTTTTT. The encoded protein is CASSPPSSRTNEKLFF.

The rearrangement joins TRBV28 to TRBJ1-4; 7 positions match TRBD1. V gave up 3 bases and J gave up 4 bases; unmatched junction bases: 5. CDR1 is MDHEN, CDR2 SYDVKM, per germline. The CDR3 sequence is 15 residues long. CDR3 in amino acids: CASSFGWDSNEKLFF. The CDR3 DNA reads TGTGCCAGCAGTTTCGGGTGGGACAGTAATGAAAAACTGTTTTTT.

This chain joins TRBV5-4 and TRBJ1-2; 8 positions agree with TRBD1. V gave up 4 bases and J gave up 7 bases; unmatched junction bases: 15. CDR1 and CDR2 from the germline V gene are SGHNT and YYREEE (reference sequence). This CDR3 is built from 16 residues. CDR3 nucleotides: TGTGCCAGCAGCCGCGGACAGGGTGGGGTTGTAAGTGGCTACACCTTC. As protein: CASSRGQGGVVSGYTF. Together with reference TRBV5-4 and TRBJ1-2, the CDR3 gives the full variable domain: ETGVTQSPTHLIKTRGQQVTLRCSSQSGHNTVSWYQQALGQGPQFIFQYYREEENGRGNFPPRFSGLQFPNYSSELNVNALELDDSALYLCASSRGQGGVVSGYTFGSGTRLTVV.

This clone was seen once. In nucleotides, the CDR3 is TGTGCCACCAGTGATGGGGGAGGAGAGACCCAGTACTTC. This gives the protein CATSDGGGETQYF. The chain recombines TRBV24-1 with TRBJ2-5; a weak D match, TRBD2 (6 bases). Germline V CDR1 and CDR2: KGHDR, SFDVKD. This CDR3 has 13 residues. V shed 3 bases and J shed 4 bases, with 8 bases lying between them.